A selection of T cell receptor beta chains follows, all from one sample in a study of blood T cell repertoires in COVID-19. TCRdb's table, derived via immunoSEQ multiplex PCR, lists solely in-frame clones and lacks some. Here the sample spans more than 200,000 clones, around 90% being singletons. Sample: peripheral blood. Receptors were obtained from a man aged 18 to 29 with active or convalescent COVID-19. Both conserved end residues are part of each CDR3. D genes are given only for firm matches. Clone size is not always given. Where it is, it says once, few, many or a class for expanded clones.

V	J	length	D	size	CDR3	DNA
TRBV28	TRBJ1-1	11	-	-	CASSFSTEAFF	TGTGCCAGCAGTTTCTCTACTGAAGCTTTCTTT
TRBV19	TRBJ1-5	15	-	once	CASRTRDTSNQPQHF	TGTGCCAGTAGGACCCGGGACACGAGCAATCAGCCCCAGCATTTT
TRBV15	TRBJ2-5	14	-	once	CATSPRSLRETQYF	TGTGCCACCAGCCCGCGGTCATTACGGGAGACCCAGTACTTC
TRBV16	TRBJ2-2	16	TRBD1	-	CASSQYTTGVDGELFF	TGTGCCAGCAGCCAATATACAACAGGGGTCGACGGGGAGCTGTTTTTT
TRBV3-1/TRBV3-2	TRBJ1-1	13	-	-	CASSQEISTEAFF	TGTGCCAGCAGCCAAGAAATCTCCACTGAAGCTTTCTTT
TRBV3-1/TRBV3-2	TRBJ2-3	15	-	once	CASSQDRQGTDTQYF	TGTGCCAGCAGCCAAGATCGGCAGGGCACAGATACGCAGTATTTT
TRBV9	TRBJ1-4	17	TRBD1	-	CASSVAPDRVEGEKLFF	TGTGCCAGCAGCGTAGCCCCCGACAGGGTCGAGGGGGAAAAACTGTTTTTT
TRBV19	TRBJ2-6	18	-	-	CASSSLRQGVAGANVLTF	TGTGCCAGTAGTAGCCTCCGGCAGGGTGTAGCTGGGGCCAACGTCCTGACTTTC
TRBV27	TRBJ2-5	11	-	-	CASSSQETQYF	TGTGCCAGCAGTTCACAAGAGACCCAGTACTTC
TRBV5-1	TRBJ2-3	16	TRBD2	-	CASSFGSGGPTDTQYF	TGCGCCAGCAGCTTTGGGAGCGGGGGGCCCACAGATACGCAGTATTTT
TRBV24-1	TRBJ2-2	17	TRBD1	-	CATSDVTGTVDTGELFF	TGTGCCACCAGTGATGTAACCGGGACAGTAGACACCGGGGAGCTGTTTTTT
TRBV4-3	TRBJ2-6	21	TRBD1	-	CASSQWIGAGQGASGANVLTF	TGCGCCAGCAGCCAATGGATTGGAGCCGGACAGGGGGCTTCGGGGGCCAACGTCCTGACTTTC
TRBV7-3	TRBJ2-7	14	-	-	CASSPNLTSYEQYF	TGTGCCAGCAGCCCGAATTTGACTTCCTACGAGCAGTACTTC
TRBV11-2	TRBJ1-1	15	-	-	CASSFVSQGLGEAFF	TGTGCCAGCAGCTTCGTGTCACAGGGTTTAGGTGAAGCTTTCTTT
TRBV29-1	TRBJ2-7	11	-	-	CSVGGSYEQYF	TGCAGCGTTGGAGGGAGCTACGAGCAGTACTTC
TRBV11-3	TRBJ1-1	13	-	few	CASSLRVHTEAFF	TGTGCCAGCAGCTTACGGGTCCACACTGAAGCTTTCTTT
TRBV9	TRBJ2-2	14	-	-	CASSVTYNTGELFF	TGTGCCAGCAGCGTAACATATAACACCGGGGAGCTGTTTTTT
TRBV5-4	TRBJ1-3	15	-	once	CASSLDRASGNTIYF	TGTGCCAGCAGCTTGGACAGGGCGAGCGGAAACACCATATATTTT
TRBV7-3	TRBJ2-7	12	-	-	CASSSYSYEQYF	TGTGCCAGCAGCTCTTATAGCTACGAGCAGTACTTC
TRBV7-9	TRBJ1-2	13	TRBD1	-	CASSPQTGYGYTF	TGTGCCAGCAGCCCCCAGACAGGGTATGGCTACACCTTC
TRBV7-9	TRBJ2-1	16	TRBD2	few	CASSLPGLAGFNEQFF	TGTGCCAGCAGCCTCCCGGGACTAGCGGGTTTTAATGAGCAGTTCTTC
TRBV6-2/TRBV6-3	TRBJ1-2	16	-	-	CASSYAGRPTNYGYTF	TGTGCCAGCAGTTACGCGGGCAGACCCACGAACTATGGCTACACCTTC
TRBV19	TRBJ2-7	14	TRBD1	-	CASTKTGSAYEQYF	TGTGCCAGTACCAAGACAGGGTCCGCCTACGAGCAGTACTTC
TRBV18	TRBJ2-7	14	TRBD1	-	CASSPGQGILEQYF	TGTGCCAGCTCACCGGGACAGGGCATCCTCGAGCAGTACTTC
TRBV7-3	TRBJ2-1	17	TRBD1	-	CASSLASGTGGFNEQFF	TGTGCCAGCAGCTTGGCGTCCGGGACAGGGGGTTTCAATGAGCAGTTCTTC
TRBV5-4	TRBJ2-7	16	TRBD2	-	CASSLPRASGGNEQYF	TGTGCCAGCAGCTTGCCGCGGGCTAGCGGGGGGAACGAGCAGTACTTC
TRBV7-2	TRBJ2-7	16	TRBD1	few	CASSLIGQGAFHEQYF	TGTGCCAGCAGCTTAATAGGGCAGGGGGCGTTCCACGAGCAGTACTTC
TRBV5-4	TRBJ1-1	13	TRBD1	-	CASSPGQSSEAFF	TGTGCCAGCAGCCCGGGACAGAGCTCTGAAGCTTTCTTT
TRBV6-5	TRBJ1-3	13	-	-	CASGQLAGNTIYF	TGTGCCAGCGGGCAGCTGGCTGGAAACACCATATATTTT
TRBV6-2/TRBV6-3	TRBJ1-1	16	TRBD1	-	CASSYAGQAMNTEAFF	TGTGCCAGCAGTTATGCGGGACAGGCCATGAACACTGAAGCTTTCTTT
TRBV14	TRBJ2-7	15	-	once	CASSPSLTSFYEQYF	TGTGCCAGCAGCCCATCATTGACTAGTTTCTACGAGCAGTACTTC
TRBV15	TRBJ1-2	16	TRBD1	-	CATSRDRAGGQYGYTF	TGTGCCACCAGCAGAGATCGGGCCGGGGGACAGTATGGCTACACCTTC
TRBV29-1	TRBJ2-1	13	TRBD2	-	CSVRAGGGDEQFF	TGCAGCGTTAGAGCGGGGGGTGGGGATGAGCAGTTCTTC
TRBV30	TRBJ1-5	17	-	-	CAWGQGTAPYSNQPQHF	TGTGCCTGGGGTCAGGGGACGGCGCCTTATAGCAATCAGCCCCAGCATTTT
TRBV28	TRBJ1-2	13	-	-	CASSLTFNYGYTF	TGTGCCAGCAGTTTAACATTTAACTATGGCTACACCTTC
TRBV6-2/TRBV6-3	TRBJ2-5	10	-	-	CATGPRVQYF	TGTGCCACCGGCCCCCGTGTCCAGTACTTC
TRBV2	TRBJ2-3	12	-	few	CASSGEGREQYF	TGTGCCAGCAGTGGCGAGGGGCGGGAGCAGTATTTT
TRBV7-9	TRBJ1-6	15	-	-	CASSLAGGPNSPLHF	TGTGCCAGCAGCTTAGCGGGGGGGCCTAATTCACCCCTCCACTTT
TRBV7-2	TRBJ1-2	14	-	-	CASSRTGGPYGYTF	TGTGCCAGCAGCCGTACCGGGGGTCCCTATGGCTACACCTTC
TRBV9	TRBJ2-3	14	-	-	CASSDNRDTDTQYF	TGTGCCAGCAGCGACAACAGAGACACAGATACGCAGTATTTT
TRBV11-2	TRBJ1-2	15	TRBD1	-	CASSLDLTGGYGYTF	TGTGCCAGCAGCTTAGACTTAACAGGGGGATATGGCTACACCTTC
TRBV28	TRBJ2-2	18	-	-	CASNSPFLDSGNTGELFF	TGTGCCAGCAACTCCCCCTTCTTGGATAGCGGAAACACCGGGGAGCTGTTTTTT
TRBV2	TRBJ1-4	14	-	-	CASSELTGPEKLFF	TGTGCCAGCAGTGAACTTACAGGACCGGAAAAACTGTTTTTT
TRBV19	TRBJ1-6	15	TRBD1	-	CASSRGTGGNSPLHF	TGTGCCAGTAGTAGAGGGACAGGCGGAAATTCACCCCTCCACTTT